Described below is a single TCR beta chain sequence and its context. The data were taken from a study of blood T cell repertoires in COVID-19. Generated by immunoSEQ multiplex PCR, the TCRdb table keeps only in-frame clones and is missing some. Of 100,000 or so clones in the sample, 80% to 90% were seen once. Germline CDR1 is MGHRA and CDR2 is YSYEKL. Trimming at V came to 1 base and at J to 3 bases, leaving 3 bases not matched to a gene. The CDR3 totals 16 residues. This clonotype originated in a human donor in a cohort sampled during active COVID-19. The rearrangement joins TRBV4-1 to TRBJ2-3, with 11 positions matching TRBD2. What was sequenced was peripheral blood. This chain's CDR3 is CASSQVLAGVTDTQYF. The CDR3 region has the DNA TGCGCCAGCAGCCAAGTACTAGCGGGAGTTACAGATACGCAGTATTTT.